This T cell receptor beta chain stems from a study of T cells in Graves' hyperthyroidism and ophthalmopathy. Points from the study as a whole: Most thyroid clonotypes expanded above 0.001 appeared in blood too.

Fresh peripheral blood, roughly 9.8 ml of it, supplied the PBMCs. RNA transcripts provided the source from which TCR beta CDR3 regions were amplified. Carried out on the TCR CDR3, a first-round RT-PCR used the HTBI primer set. MiXCR, applied by TCRdb to the multiplex PCR reads, yields one record per CDR3 protein. Of a few hundred thousand distinct CDR3 sequences listed, roughly 23% were seen once; the top ten hold approximately 49%. The CDR3 has 15 residues. Germline CDR1 reads SNHLY; CDR2 reads FYNNEI. The V segment lost 6 bases and the J segment 7 bases; nucleotides outside the gene matches: 10. As to this clonotype: Its antigen is unknown.

V is TRBV2 and J is TRBJ2-7; 12 nucleotides align to TRBD2. Material: blood. The receptor was isolated from an older woman with Graves' ophthalmopathy. CDR3 DNA: TGTGCCAGCAGGGACAATCTAGCGGGAGGGCATGAGCAGTACTTC. Translating it yields CASRDNLAGGHEQYF. Filled out from reference TRBV2 and TRBJ2-7, the complete variable domain reads EPEVTQTPSHQVTQMGQEVILRCVPISNHLYFYWYRQILGQKVEFLVSFYNNEISEKSEIFDDQFSVERPDGSNFTLKIRSTKLEDSAMYFCASRDNLAGGHEQYFGPGTRLTVT.